The 6 T cell receptor beta chains given below trace back to one sample, sequenced in a study of shared clonotypes between healthy human individuals. This table comes from immunoSEQ multiplex PCR, and its TCRdb copy is limited to in-frame clones, with some not included. The top ten hold approximately 12% of the sample, which has about 490,000 clones, approximately 79% seen once. Specimen: PBMCs. The receptor source for this set is a woman aged 40 to 55 in good health. Some clones in this sample may be carry-over from other donors' samples.

This clone was recorded once. The chain uses TRBV21-1 and TRBJ2-3; TRBD2, the table's D call, lacks a check against the DNA. TRBV21-1 represents a pseudogene. The CDR3 length is 16 residues. Here the CDR3 DNA reads TGTGCCAGCAGCAATCGGACTAGCGACAGCACAGATACGCAGTATTTT. It specifies CASSNRTSDSTDTQYF.

The table lists this clone with a few counts. The chain couples TRBV10-2 to TRBJ2-7; 8 bases are a match to TRBD2. Germline V gives CDR1 WSHSY, CDR2 SAAADI. The CDR3 consists of 16 residues. Losses at the gene ends were 3 bases for V and 4 bases for J; bases not matched to a gene: 11. The chain's CDR3 is CASSEAFLGRAYEQYF. CDR3 coding DNA: TGCGCCAGCAGTGAAGCCTTTCTCGGGAGGGCGTACGAGCAGTACTTC.

CDR3 bases: TGTGCCAGCACCCGAATGCGGGGGGAAGAGACCCAGTACTTC. Residues: CASTRMRGEETQYF. The chain links TRBV7-6 to TRBJ2-5, with 8 bases identical to TRBD2. There are 14 residues in the CDR3. J gave up 3 bases and V 7 bases, and 7 bases lay outside the gene matches. Germline-derived CDR1 and CDR2 are SGHVS and FNYEAQ. Variable domain in full (rest from reference TRBV7-6 and TRBJ2-5): GAGVSQSPRYKVTKRGQDVALRCDPISGHVSLYWYRQALGQGPEFLTYFNYEAQQDKSGLPNDRFSAERPEGSISTLTIQRTEQRDSAMYRCASTRMRGEETQYFGPGTRLLVL.

This chain joins TRBV2 and TRBJ2-2; the D is unclear. The germline gives CDR1 SNHLY, CDR2 FYNNEI. CDR3 length: 15 amino acids. The V end was cut by 3 bases, the J end by 5 bases, with 13 bases between. The CDR3: CASSDGRAVTGELFF. In DNA, the CDR3 is TGTGCCAGCAGTGATGGACGGGCGGTAACCGGGGAGCTGTTTTTT.

This clone was observed at least ten times. The gene calls are TRBV2 and TRBJ1-1; 8 nucleotides agree with TRBD1. V trimming: 4 bases; J trimming: 8 bases; junction bases outside the gene matches: 9. Germline V gives CDR1 SNHLY, CDR2 FYNNEI. The CDR3 contains 14 residues. CDR3 amino acids: CASSGWEGQVEAFF. The CDR3 DNA is TGTGCCAGCAGTGGATGGGAGGGACAGGTCGAAGCTTTCTTT.

This rearrangement joins TRBV10-1 to TRBJ1-2; D perhaps matches TRBD1 (5 bases). The V end was cut by 6 bases, the J end by 8 bases, with 22 bases between. The CDR3 length is 15 residues. Per germline, CDR1 WNHNN and CDR2 SYGVQD (reference sequence). CDR3 amino acids: CASSTPVIGDMGYTF. The CDR3 region has the DNA TGCGCCAGCAGCACCCCCGTCATAGGGGATATGGGCTACACCTTC.